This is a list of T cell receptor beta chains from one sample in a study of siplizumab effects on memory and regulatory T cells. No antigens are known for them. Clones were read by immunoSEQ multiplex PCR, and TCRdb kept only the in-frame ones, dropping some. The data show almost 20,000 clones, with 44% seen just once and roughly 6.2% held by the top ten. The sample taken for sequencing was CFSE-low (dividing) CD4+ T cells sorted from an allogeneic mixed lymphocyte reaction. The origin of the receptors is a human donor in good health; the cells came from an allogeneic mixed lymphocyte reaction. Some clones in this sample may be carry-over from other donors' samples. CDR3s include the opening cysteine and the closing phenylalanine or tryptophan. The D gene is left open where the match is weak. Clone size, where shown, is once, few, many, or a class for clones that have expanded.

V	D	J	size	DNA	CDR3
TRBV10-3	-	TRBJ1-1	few	TGTGCCATCAGTGTGGCGAATATTGGAACTGAAGCTTTCTTT	CAISVANIGTEAFF
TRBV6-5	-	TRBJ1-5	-	TGTGCCAGCGCGGATAGATTTGGGCAGCCCCAGCATTTT	CASADRFGQPQHF
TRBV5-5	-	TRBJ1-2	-	TGTGCCAGCAGCCTTGGTAACTCTCATTCTAACTATGGCTACACCTTC	CASSLGNSHSNYGYTF
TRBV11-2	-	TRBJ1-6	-	TGTGCCAGCACCAGTCCCGGACGGAAGCACTTT	CASTSPGRKHF
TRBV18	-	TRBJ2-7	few	TGTGCCAGCTCACCTGACTCCGCGGGTCCCGAGCAGTACTTC	CASSPDSAGPEQYF
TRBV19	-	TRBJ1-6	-	TGTGCCAGTAGAACCGGAACTTATTTTAGTTCACCCCTCCACTTT	CASRTGTYFSSPLHF
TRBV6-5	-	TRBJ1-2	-	TGTGCCACCGCCGGGGGGGCCGGCGGCTACACCTTC	CATAGGAGGYTF
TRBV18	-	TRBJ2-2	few	TGTGCCAGCTCCCCTCAGGGGAACACTAACACCGGGGAGCTGTTTTTT	CASSPQGNTNTGELFF
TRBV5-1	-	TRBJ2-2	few	TGCGCCAGCAGCTTGGGTTACGGTGCCGGGGAGCTGTTTTTT	CASSLGYGAGELFF
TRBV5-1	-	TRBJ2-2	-	TGCGCCAGCAGTTATGACAGAAACACCGGGGAGCTGTTTTTT	CASSYDRNTGELFF
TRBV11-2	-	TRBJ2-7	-	TGTGCCAGCAGCTTAGTGTGGGACATTTCCTACGAGCAGTACTTC	CASSLVWDISYEQYF
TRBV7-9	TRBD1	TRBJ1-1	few	TGTGCCAGCAGCTTAGCCCGGGGGACAGGGAACACTGAAGCTTTCTTT	CASSLARGTGNTEAFF
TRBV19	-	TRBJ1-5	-	TGTGCCAGTAGATTCCGGGAGCTCTATAGCAATCAGCCCCAGCATTTT	CASRFRELYSNQPQHF
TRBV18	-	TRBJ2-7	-	TGTGCCAGCTCACCAGTACGGACAATTTACTACGAGCAGTACTTC	CASSPVRTIYYEQYF
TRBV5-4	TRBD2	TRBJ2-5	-	TGTGCCAGCACCGAAAGATTGGTAGCGGGAGGAAACCAAGAGACCCAGTACTTC	CASTERLVAGGNQETQYF
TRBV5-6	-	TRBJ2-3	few	TGTGCCAGCAGATTGGGTCAGGGCGAGGGGACAGATACGCAGTATTTT	CASRLGQGEGTDTQYF
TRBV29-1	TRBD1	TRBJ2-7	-	TGCAGCGTTGGATGGACAGGGGCCACCTACGAGCAGTACTTC	CSVGWTGATYEQYF
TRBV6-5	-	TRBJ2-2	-	TGTGCCAGCAGTTACGCCGTCGGCACGAACACCGGGGAGCTGTTTTTT	CASSYAVGTNTGELFF
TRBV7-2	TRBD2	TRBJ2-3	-	TGTGCCAGCAGCAACCCAGCGGGGGGCACAGATACGCAGTATTTT	CASSNPAGGTDTQYF
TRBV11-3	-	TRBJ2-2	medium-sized	TGTGCCAGCAGCTTGGTTAGGGACGGGGAGCTGTTTTTT	CASSLVRDGELFF
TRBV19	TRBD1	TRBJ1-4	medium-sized	TGTGCCAGTAAAGGTCAGGGGGCGGTTACTAATGAAAAACTGTTTTTT	CASKGQGAVTNEKLFF
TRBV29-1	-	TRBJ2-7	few	TGCAGCGTGGGACCCCGCGGGTACGAGCAGTACTTC	CSVGPRGYEQYF
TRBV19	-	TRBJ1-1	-	TGTGCCAGTAGTATTATCGGTCTGCCGAACACTGAAGCTTTCTTT	CASSIIGLPNTEAFF
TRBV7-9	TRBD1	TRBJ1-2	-	TGTGCCAGCAGCTTAGGGGAGGGGGCCGCCTATGGCTACACCTTC	CASSLGEGAAYGYTF
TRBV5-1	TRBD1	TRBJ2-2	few	TGCGCCAGCAGCGGGACAGGGGGTAACACCGGGGAGCTGTTTTTT	CASSGTGGNTGELFF
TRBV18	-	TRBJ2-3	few	TGTGCCAGCTCGGACAGACTTACCAATACGCAGTATTTT	CASSDRLTNTQYF
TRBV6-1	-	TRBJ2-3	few	TGTGCCAGCAGTTCCCTAGATACGCAGTATTTT	CASSSLDTQYF
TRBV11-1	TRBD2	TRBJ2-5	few	TGTGCCAGCAGCTTTGAGAGACTAGCGGGGACAGAGACCCAGTACTTC	CASSFERLAGTETQYF
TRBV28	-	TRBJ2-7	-	TGTGCCGTGGGACGGAACGAGCAGTACTTC	CAVGRNEQYF
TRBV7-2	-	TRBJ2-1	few	TGTGCCAGCAGCTTAAACCGCCCGACAGTCTACAATGAGCAGTTCTTC	CASSLNRPTVYNEQFF
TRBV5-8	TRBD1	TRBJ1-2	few	TGTGCCAGCTGGGACAGGGGGTCCTATGGCTACACCTTC	CASWDRGSYGYTF
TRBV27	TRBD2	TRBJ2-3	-	TGTGCCAGCAGTTTTACTAGCGGGGGAGGAAATACGCAGTATTTT	CASSFTSGGGNTQYF
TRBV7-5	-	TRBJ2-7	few	TGTGCCAGCAGCTTTGGTTACGGGGAGCAGTACTTC	CASSFGYGEQYF
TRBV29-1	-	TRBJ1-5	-	TGCAGCGTTGGCTTGTCGGTACAGGGTGGGACTCAGCCCCAGCATTTT	CSVGLSVQGGTQPQHF
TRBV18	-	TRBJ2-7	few	TGTGCCAGCTCACGAGACCCCTTAACCTACGAGCAGTACTTC	CASSRDPLTYEQYF
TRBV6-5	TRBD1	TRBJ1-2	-	TGTGCCAGCAGTGGGACAGGGGGTTTTTATGGCTACACCTTC	CASSGTGGFYGYTF
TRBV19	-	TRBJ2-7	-	TGTGCCAGTAGTATAGGATGGGACGAGCAGTACTTC	CASSIGWDEQYF
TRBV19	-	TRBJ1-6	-	TGTGCCAGTAGTACGACGATCTTTACAAGCTCCTATAATTCACCCCTCCACTTT	CASSTTIFTSSYNSPLHF
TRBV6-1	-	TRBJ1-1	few	TGTGCCAGCACCCCTAGAGGGACCAACACTGAAGCTTTCTTT	CASTPRGTNTEAFF
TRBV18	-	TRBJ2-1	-	TGTGCCAGCTCAGGAGGGTCCTCATACAATGAGCAGTTCTTC	CASSGGSSYNEQFF
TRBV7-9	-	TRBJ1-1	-	TGTGCCAGCGCTCGGAGGTGGGACACTGAAGCTTTCTTT	CASARRWDTEAFF
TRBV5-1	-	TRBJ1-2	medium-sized	TGCGCCAGCAGAGAGAGGGGGAACTATGGCTACACCTTC	CASRERGNYGYTF
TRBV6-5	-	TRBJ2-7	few	TGTGCCAGCAGTTACTGGGCCCAGCAACCTTACGAGCAGTACTTC	CASSYWAQQPYEQYF